The TCR beta chain described here comes from a study of blood T cell repertoires in COVID-19. Study in general: The samples span acute and convalescent COVID-19 from the United States, Italy and Spain. PBMCs, B-cell-depleted T cells, or T cells were the source of the cDNA or gDNA that made up the material.

Assay used: immunoSEQ multiplex PCR; TCRdb lists only in-frame clones, some missing. The sample holds approximately 280,000 clones, around 87% seen once. Recruits, aged about 18 to 89 years, lived in 20 to 30 US areas. Cohorts were assigned according to the clinical history that participants reported. This TCR came from a woman between 18 and 30 years old with acute COVID-19. Sequencing used PBMCs or T cells enriched from blood (not recorded which).

CDR3 residues: CASSLAGQGREKLFF. In nucleotides, the CDR3 is TGTGCCAGCAGCTTAGCAGGACAGGGAAGAGAAAAACTGTTTTTT. This chain uses TRBV7-9 with TRBJ1-4; 8 bases are a match to TRBD1. The CDR3 has 15 amino acids. The V gene's germline CDR1 is SEHNR and CDR2 FQNEAQ (reference sequence). The ends lost 0 bases at V and 8 bases at J; junction bases unmatched: 5. Using reference TRBV7-9 and TRBJ1-4 for the parts outside the CDR3, the full variable domain is DTGVSQNPRHKITKRGQNVTFRCDPISEHNRLYWYRQTLGQGPEFLTYFQNEAQLEKSRLLSDRFSAERPKGSFSTLEIQRTEQGDSAMYLCASSLAGQGREKLFFGSGTQLSVL.